A selection of T cell receptor beta chains follows, all from one sample in a study of blood T cell repertoires in COVID-19. The data were produced by immunoSEQ multiplex PCR, yet TCRdb's version contains in-frame clones alone and is incomplete. Of about 190,000 clones in the sample, about 77% were seen once. The sample comprised peripheral blood. The receptors stem from a woman of 80 years or more with active or convalescent COVID-19. Both conserved end residues are part of each CDR3. Fields, in order: clone size, J gene, V gene, D gene, CDR3 protein, CDR3 DNA. D genes are given only for firm matches. Size is omitted from some rows. Given values are once, few, many or a class for expanded clones.

>NA|TRBJ1-3|TRBV28|TRBD1
CASIGGTAAFSGNTIYF
TGTGCCAGCATAGGGGGGACAGCCGCTTTCTCTGGAAACACCATATATTTT
>NA|TRBJ1-2|TRBV6-5|TRBD1
CATGRQGELYGYTF
TGTGCCACGGGCCGACAGGGCGAACTCTATGGCTACACCTTC
>NA|TRBJ1-6|TRBV6-6|NA
CASTYRENSPLHF
TGTGCCAGCACATACCGCGAGAATTCACCCCTCCACTTT
>NA|TRBJ2-7|TRBV9|TRBD2
CASSETSGNYEQYF
TGTGCCAGCAGCGAAACTAGCGGAAACTACGAGCAGTACTTC
>NA|TRBJ1-1|TRBV6-2/TRBV6-3|TRBD1
CASSWDRGFVGTEAFF
TGTGCCAGCAGCTGGGACAGGGGATTTGTGGGCACTGAAGCTTTCTTT
>NA|TRBJ1-2|TRBV6-5|NA
CASSLTQGSYGYTF
TGTGCCAGCAGTCTCACGCAGGGGAGCTATGGCTACACCTTC
>NA|TRBJ2-5|TRBV5-1|TRBD2
CASSPGLAGGQETQYF
TGCGCCAGCAGCCCAGGACTAGCGGGGGGGCAAGAGACCCAGTACTTC
>once|TRBJ1-1|TRBV29-1|TRBD1
CSVFQGANTEAFF
TGCAGCGTGTTCCAGGGGGCTAACACTGAAGCTTTCTTT
>few|TRBJ2-2|TRBV2|NA
CASLRSGGPITGELFF
TGTGCCAGCCTACGATCGGGGGGCCCAATCACCGGGGAGCTGTTTTTT
>NA|TRBJ1-1|TRBV4-1|NA
CASSQVSSGRGTMNTEAFF
TGCGCCAGCAGCCAAGTGAGCTCCGGGAGGGGTACTATGAACACTGAAGCTTTCTTT
>NA|TRBJ1-2|TRBV19|NA
CASSNRASLPYGYTF
TGTGCCAGTAGTAACAGGGCGTCCCTTCCCTATGGCTACACCTTC
>NA|TRBJ2-5|TRBV3-1/TRBV3-2|TRBD2
CASSQDGGGVQETQYF
TGTGCCAGCAGCCAAGATGGCGGGGGGGTCCAAGAGACCCAGTACTTC
>NA|TRBJ2-5|TRBV7-2|TRBD2
CASSLGLAGGSPQETQYF
TGTGCCAGCAGCTTGGGACTAGCGGGGGGGTCCCCCCAAGAGACCCAGTACTTC
>NA|TRBJ1-5|TRBV28|TRBD1
CASRINRGLNQPQHF
TGTGCCAGCAGAATCAACAGGGGCCTTAATCAGCCCCAGCATTTT
>NA|TRBJ2-2|TRBV10-3|TRBD1
CATDRGGGELFF
TGTGCCACGGACAGGGGTGGCGGGGAGCTGTTTTTT
>NA|TRBJ2-7|TRBV15|TRBD1
CATSRSRQGPYEQYF
TGTGCCACCAGCAGATCGAGACAGGGACCCTACGAGCAGTACTTC